These 28 T cell receptor beta chains came from one sample sequenced in a study of Ad26.COV2.S vaccination and SARS-CoV-2 variants. Treatment meaning: over 15 received Ad26.COV2.S at low or high dose, single or two shots; 5 received placebo; per-sample allocation not given. Specimen acquisition occurred on day 63 following the initial vaccine or placebo injection. Measured with immunoSEQ multiplex PCR; TCRdb has only the in-frame clones, and not every one. Of approximately 300,000 clones listed, about 86% are singletons. The starting material was peripheral blood, obtained in a trial of Ad26.COV2.S vaccine versus placebo. These receptors were taken from a person aged 18 to 59 who received the Ad26.COV2.S COVID-19 vaccine or a placebo.

The V gene is TRBV5-4, the J gene TRBJ2-1; a possible D gene is TRBD1 (6 bases). Germline CDR1 is SGHNT and CDR2 is YYREEE (reference sequence). V shed 4 bases and J shed 12 bases, with 17 bases lying between them. The CDR3 runs to 13 residues. The CDR3 DNA follows: TGTGCCAGCAGCGGCACAACAGGGTCGGGGCAGTTCTTC. This translates into CASSGTTGSGQFF.

The V and J genes are TRBV11-3 and TRBJ2-3, with unresolved D. The CDR3 has 14 residues. Germline lookup yields CDR1 SGHNT and CDR2 YENEEA. Deletions cut 0 bases from V and 4 bases from J, with 8 bases between. CDR3: CASSLEGRSDTQYF. CDR3 coding DNA: TGTGCCAGCAGCTTAGAGGGCAGGTCAGATACGCAGTATTTT.

The J gene is TRBJ1-6, the V gene TRBV5-4; D ambiguous. The germline CDR1 and CDR2 sequences are SGHNT and YYREEE (reference sequence). CDR3 length equals 14 residues. V gave up 4 bases and J gave up 7 bases, with 12 bases separating them. This CDR3 is CASSQATENSPLHF. CDR3 DNA sequence: TGTGCCAGCAGCCAAGCGACGGAAAATTCACCCCTCCACTTT.

The chain has TRBV5-1 and TRBJ2-5; possible D gene TRBD1, 5 bases. This CDR3 contains 16 residues. Germline lookup yields CDR1 SGHRS and CDR2 YFSETQ. V gave up 4 bases and J gave up 5 bases, with 21 bases separating them. The CDR3 coding sequence is TGCGCCAGCAGCCTCAGGGCGGCCGGTACCTCGGAGACCCAGTACTTC. The encoded protein is CASSLRAAGTSETQYF.

CDR3 DNA sequence: TGTGCCAGCAGCCAGGTCGTCGACACCGGGGAGCTGTTTTTT. This gives the protein CASSQVVDTGELFF. This chain links TRBV3-1 (or the pseudogene TRBV3-2) with TRBJ2-2; D is unresolved. Germline values: CDR1 LGHDT, CDR2 YNNKEL (reference sequence). The V gene lost 3 bases and the J gene lost 3 bases, with 8 bases spanning the gap. The CDR3 runs to 14 residues.

This rearrangement joins TRBV7-8 to TRBJ2-6, with no clear D. V lost 2 bases, J lost 2 bases, and 16 bases lay in between. The CDR3 spans 18 residues. CDR1 and CDR2 (germline): SGHVS, FQNEAQ. Here the CDR3 DNA reads TGTGCCAGCAGCTTATTGTCACCTACCGTCGCTGGGGCCAACGTCCTGACTTTC. Translated, it gives CASSLLSPTVAGANVLTF. The whole variable domain, filled in from reference TRBV7-8 and TRBJ2-6, reads GAGVSQSPRYKVAKRGQDVALRCDPISGHVSLFWYQQALGQGPEFLTYFQNEAQLDKSGLPSDRFFAERPEGSVSTLKIQRTQQEDSAVYLCASSLLSPTVAGANVLTFGAGSRLTVL.

The chain couples TRBV29-1 to TRBJ1-1, with D possibly matching TRBD1 (5 bases). The germline V and J ends were trimmed by 8 bases and 0 bases, with 13 bases remaining between them. The CDR3 is 13 residues long. Germline CDR1 and CDR2: SQVTM and ANQGSEA. CDR3 region: CSFGGVMNTEAFF. As DNA, the CDR3 is TGCAGCTTCGGGGGGGTCATGAACACTGAAGCTTTCTTT.

This rearrangement joins TRBV3-1 (or the pseudogene TRBV3-2) to TRBJ1-2; 7 bases map to TRBD1. This CDR3 is built from 13 residues. Unmatched junction bases numbered 3, after V lost 2 bases and J lost 6 bases. Germline values: CDR1 LGHDT, CDR2 YNNKEL (reference sequence). CDR3 DNA: TGTGCCAGCAGCCAACAGGGGGTGAATGGCTACACCTTC. Its translation: CASSQQGVNGYTF.

This chain connects TRBV6-2 or TRBV6-3 to TRBJ2-1; 11 nucleotides line up with TRBD2. The V and J ends lost 4 bases and 7 bases, in that order; junction bases with no gene match: 6. The CDR3 is 15 amino acids. The germline V gene has CDR1 MNHEY and CDR2 SVGEGT. The CDR3 nucleotides read TGTGCCAGCAGTTTACTAGCGGGGGCTGGGAATGAGCAGTTCTTC. This encodes CASSLLAGAGNEQFF.

DNA for the CDR3: TGTGCCAGCAGGCTCCGACAGGCGGGCAATGGCTACACCTTC. Translated: CASRLRQAGNGYTF. The chain couples TRBV5-8 to TRBJ1-2; TRBD1 is a possible D gene (6 bases). Germline assignment: CDR1 SGHTS and CDR2 YDEGEE. CDR3 length: 14 amino acids. Between the trimmed V and J ends, which lost 5 bases and 6 bases, there was a span of 17 bases.

The chain uses TRBV14 and TRBJ2-2; tentative D call: TRBD1 (5 bases). This CDR3 has 17 residues. Germline lookup yields CDR1 SGHDN and CDR2 FVKESK. Trimming pared 0 bases from V and 1 base from J, leaving 12 bases between. DNA for the CDR3: TGTGCCAGCAGCCAAGATTGGGCAGGGAAGAACACCGGGGAGCTGTTTTTT. Translated, it gives CASSQDWAGKNTGELFF. Combining the CDR3 with reference TRBV14 and TRBJ2-2 gives the whole variable domain EAGVTQFPSHSVIEKGQTVTLRCDPISGHDNLYWYRRVMGKEIKFLLHFVKESKQDESGMPNNRFLAERTGGTYSTLKVQPAELEDSGVYFCASSQDWAGKNTGELFFGEGSRLTVL.

This clone showed up just a few times. CDR3 in amino acids: CASSQDREDQPQHF. In nucleotides, the CDR3 is TGTGCCAGCAGCCAAGACAGGGAGGATCAGCCCCAGCATTTT. The chain couples TRBV4-2 to TRBJ1-5; D is perhaps TRBD1 (5 bases). Germline values: CDR1 LGHNA, CDR2 YNFKEQ. The CDR3 loop spans 14 amino acids. With 0 bases removed from V and 5 bases from J, the gap between germline ends came to 8 bases.

This chain connects TRBV25-1 to TRBJ2-7, with D possibly being TRBD2 (5 bases). The length of the CDR3 is 17 residues. V dropped 5 bases and J dropped 7 bases, with 27 bases sitting between them. The germline gives CDR1 MGHDK, CDR2 SYGVNS. The CDR3 sequence is CASSPPPELLGKWEQYF. CDR3 nucleotide sequence: TGTGCCAGCAGTCCTCCACCCGAACTCCTCGGGAAGTGGGAGCAGTACTTC.

This clone was picked up one time. CDR3 region: CASSSPGGTEAFF. As DNA, the CDR3 is TGTGCCAGCAGTTCCCCCGGCGGGACTGAAGCTTTCTTT. V is TRBV6-6 and J is TRBJ1-1, with D unresolved. Deletions cut 4 bases from V and 5 bases from J, with 11 bases between. Germline lookup yields CDR1 MNHNY and CDR2 SVGAGI (reference sequence). This CDR3 is built from 13 residues.

In its sample, this clone was seen a few times. The rearrangement links TRBV5-1 to TRBJ2-5, with D possibly TRBD2 on 5 matching bases. The V gene lost 2 bases and the J gene lost 1 base, with 9 bases spanning the gap. The CDR3 totals 14 residues. The germline V gene has CDR1 SGHRS and CDR2 YFSETQ. The CDR3 region has the DNA TGCGCCAGCAGCTTTGCGGGCCCCCAAGAGACCCAGTACTTC. Translation gives CASSFAGPQETQYF.

The genes are TRBV7-3 and TRBJ1-1, with D perhaps TRBD1 (6 bases). Deletions cut 2 bases from V and 1 base from J, with 8 bases between. Germline CDR1 is SGHTA and CDR2 is FQGTGA. The CDR3 totals 14 residues. In DNA form, the CDR3 reads TGTGCCAGCAGCTTAGGGGGCGCGAACACTGAAGCTTTCTTT. This gives the protein CASSLGGANTEAFF.

This clone has a single count. The genes are TRBV2 and TRBJ2-5, with D unresolved. Looked up from germline, CDR1 is SNHLY and CDR2 is FYNNEI. The germline V and J ends were trimmed by 7 bases and 0 bases, with 15 bases remaining between them. The CDR3 contains 15 residues. CDR3 region: CASKPSDLHQETQYF. The CDR3 DNA reads TGTGCCAGCAAGCCCTCTGACCTTCACCAAGAGACCCAGTACTTC.

The chain's CDR3 is CAISESISSYNEQFF. CDR3 nucleotides: TGTGCCATCAGTGAGTCGATAAGCTCCTACAATGAGCAGTTCTTC. This rearrangement joins TRBV10-3 to TRBJ2-1; D is undetermined. Germline CDR1 and CDR2: ENHRY and SYGVKD. V was pared by 0 bases and J by 0 bases, with 6 bases between. This CDR3 region has 15 residues.

This clone turned up a few times. The rearrangement uses TRBV2 and TRBJ1-5; D is unresolved. V lost 6 bases, J lost 4 bases, and 10 bases lay in between. Per germline, CDR1 SNHLY and CDR2 FYNNEI. The CDR3 length is 13 residues. CDR3 nucleotide sequence: TGTGCCAGCAGAGGAGAGAGAAATCAGCCCCAGCATTTT. It codes for CASRGERNQPQHF.

The gene calls are TRBV5-8 and TRBJ2-5; weak D call: TRBD1 (6 bases). V shed 2 bases and J shed 2 bases, with 13 bases lying between them. Germline V gene lookup returns CDR1 SGHTS and CDR2 YDEGEE. The CDR3 is made up of 15 amino acids. CDR3 nucleotide sequence: TGTGCCAGCAGCTTCAAGAAAACAGGGCAAGAGACCCAGTACTTC. Amino acid sequence: CASSFKKTGQETQYF.

The chain links TRBV30 to TRBJ2-7; D may be TRBD2 (5 bases). The CDR3 length is 12 residues. Germline V CDR1 and CDR2: GTSNPN, SVGIG (reference sequence). V lost 2 bases, J lost 5 bases, and 10 bases lay in between. In DNA, the CDR3 is TGTGCCTGGAGTAGGAGGAACAACGAGCAGTACTTC. As protein: CAWSRRNNEQYF.

The rearrangement links TRBV9 to TRBJ1-3; D gene ambiguous. Germline values: CDR1 SGDLS, CDR2 YYNGEE. V lost 3 bases and J 3 bases, leaving 10 bases between the germline ends. The CDR3 spans 14 residues. CDR3 DNA sequence: TGTGCCAGCAGCGCCTCTCGGGATGGAAACACCATATATTTT. Translation gives CASSASRDGNTIYF.

The V and J genes are TRBV10-3 and TRBJ1-1; D is unresolved. Trimming cost V 1 base and J 0 bases, with 6 bases left between them. This CDR3 contains 14 residues. Germline lookup yields CDR1 ENHRY and CDR2 SYGVKD. The CDR3: CAISELDVNTEAFF. DNA for the CDR3: TGTGCCATCAGTGAGTTGGATGTGAACACTGAAGCTTTCTTT.

The CDR3 sequence is CASSLTDSQGYGYTF. In DNA form, the CDR3 reads TGTGCCAGCAGCTTAACGGACAGTCAAGGCTATGGCTACACCTTC. The rearrangement uses TRBV11-2 and TRBJ1-2; a weak D match, TRBD1 (6 bases). The germline V gene encodes CDR1 SGHAT and CDR2 FQNNGV. The CDR3 length is 15 residues. V was pared by 2 bases and J by 4 bases, with 14 bases between.

In regard to this clone: Other DNA sequences in this specimen translate into the identical CDR3. The chain carries TRBV6-2 or TRBV6-3 and TRBJ1-5; D gene ambiguous. The V gene's germline CDR1 is MNHEY and CDR2 SVGEGT. Trimming shortened V by 5 bases and J by 4 bases, and 6 bases separated the two germline ends. The CDR3 covers 12 residues. CDR3 in DNA: TGTGCCAGCAGTCCCACGAATCAGCCCCAGCATTTT. The encoded protein is CASSPTNQPQHF.

The rearrangement joins TRBV2 to TRBJ2-3; 9 bases are a match to TRBD2. Unmatched junction bases numbered 7, after V lost 7 bases and J lost 2 bases. The CDR3 consists of 15 residues. Germline V lookup: CDR1 SNHLY, CDR2 FYNNEI. The CDR3 is CASTPLAGTTDTQYF. The CDR3 DNA reads TGTGCCAGCACCCCTCTAGCGGGGACCACAGATACGCAGTATTTT.

This chain uses TRBV15 with TRBJ1-2, with no clear D. V was cut by 3 bases and J by 1 base, with 9 bases left in between. Germline V gives CDR1 LNHNV, CDR2 YYDKDF (reference sequence). This CDR3 spans 14 amino acids. CDR3 amino acids: CATSRADFNYGYTF. The CDR3, as DNA: TGTGCCACCAGCAGGGCAGACTTTAACTATGGCTACACCTTC.

The chain has TRBV5-1 and TRBJ1-3; D remains unclear. The germline V gene has CDR1 SGHRS and CDR2 YFSETQ. Trimming took off 3 bases at V and 4 bases at J, with 17 bases between the two ends. This CDR3 is built from 16 residues. This CDR3 is CASSYSPGSYGNTIYF. The CDR3 nucleotides read TGCGCCAGCAGCTACTCACCGGGATCTTACGGAAACACCATATATTTT.